Listed below are T cell receptor beta chains from one sample, sequenced in a study of cytotoxic CD8 clonotypes in ibrutinib-treated CLL. Sequencing was performed with immunoSEQ multiplex PCR; in TCRdb, only in-frame clones are kept and a portion is missing. Among some 200,000 clones listed, 72% were seen once. The source was PBMCs, collected after 24 months of ibrutinib treatment. These receptors originate from a human donor with chronic lymphocytic leukemia. Each CDR3 is given with its conserved first and last residue. The order of the fields is V gene, CDR3 length, D gene, clone size, J gene, CDR3 protein, CDR3 DNA. The D gene is left open where the match is weak. Not all rows give a size; the values are once, few, many and, for expanded clones, a class.

v_gene: TRBV5-4; len: 15; d_gene: TRBD2; abundance: -; j_gene: TRBJ2-3; CDR3aa: CASSLLAGAQDTQYF; CDR3nt: TGTGCCAGCAGCTTGCTAGCGGGAGCGCAAGATACGCAGTATTTT
v_gene: TRBV2; len: 16; d_gene: -; abundance: -; j_gene: TRBJ1-2; CDR3aa: CASSEYVTGTHYGYTF; CDR3nt: TGTGCCAGCAGTGAATATGTCACAGGGACCCACTATGGCTACACCTTC
v_gene: TRBV10-3; len: 13; d_gene: -; abundance: -; j_gene: TRBJ2-2; CDR3aa: CAIRRENTGELFF; CDR3nt: TGTGCCATCAGGAGAGAGAACACCGGGGAGCTGTTTTTT
v_gene: TRBV7-3; len: 15; d_gene: TRBD1; abundance: -; j_gene: TRBJ2-7; CDR3aa: CASSVTGGASYEQYF; CDR3nt: TGTGCCAGCAGCGTCACAGGGGGCGCTTCCTACGAGCAGTACTTC
v_gene: TRBV5-1; len: 14; d_gene: TRBD2; abundance: -; j_gene: TRBJ2-7; CDR3aa: CASSLQLAGAEQYF; CDR3nt: TGCGCCAGCAGCTTACAGCTAGCGGGAGCCGAACAGTACTTC
v_gene: TRBV19; len: 12; d_gene: -; abundance: few; j_gene: TRBJ2-3; CDR3aa: CASSIGRDTQYF; CDR3nt: TGTGCCAGTAGTATAGGCAGGGATACGCAGTATTTT
v_gene: TRBV27; len: 17; d_gene: TRBD1; abundance: few; j_gene: TRBJ1-2; CDR3aa: CASSHNPWQGGGYGYTF; CDR3nt: TGTGCCAGCAGTCACAATCCATGGCAGGGGGGTGGCTATGGCTACACCTTC
v_gene: TRBV18; len: 14; d_gene: -; abundance: -; j_gene: TRBJ2-7; CDR3aa: CASSRSGQPYEQYF; CDR3nt: TGTGCCAGCTCACGGAGCGGACAGCCGTACGAGCAGTACTTC
v_gene: TRBV15; len: 14; d_gene: -; abundance: -; j_gene: TRBJ1-4; CDR3aa: CATSRGRAGEKLFF; CDR3nt: TGTGCCACCAGCAGAGGCAGGGCGGGTGAAAAACTGTTTTTT
v_gene: TRBV19; len: 14; d_gene: -; abundance: -; j_gene: TRBJ2-3; CDR3aa: CASSREDGTDTQYF; CDR3nt: TGTGCCAGTAGCAGAGAGGACGGAACAGATACGCAGTATTTT
v_gene: TRBV18; len: 15; d_gene: -; abundance: -; j_gene: TRBJ2-7; CDR3aa: CASSPYSGSSYEQYF; CDR3nt: TGTGCCAGCTCACCCTATAGCGGTAGCTCCTACGAGCAGTACTTC
v_gene: TRBV7-2; len: 16; d_gene: TRBD1; abundance: -; j_gene: TRBJ2-4; CDR3aa: CASSTGQAIAKNIQYF; CDR3nt: TGTGCCAGCAGCACGGGACAGGCTATAGCCAAAAACATTCAGTACTTC
v_gene: TRBV7-2; len: 11; d_gene: -; abundance: -; j_gene: TRBJ1-1; CDR3aa: CASSPHTEAFF; CDR3nt: TGTGCCAGCAGCCCCCACACTGAAGCTTTCTTT
v_gene: TRBV5-6; len: 12; d_gene: -; abundance: -; j_gene: TRBJ1-5; CDR3aa: CASSLSNQPQHF; CDR3nt: TGTGCCAGCAGCCTAAGCAATCAGCCCCAGCATTTT
v_gene: TRBV5-1; len: 14; d_gene: -; abundance: once; j_gene: TRBJ2-7; CDR3aa: CASSFLGKYYEQYF; CDR3nt: TGCGCCAGCAGCTTTTTAGGGAAATACTACGAGCAGTACTTC
v_gene: TRBV27; len: 17; d_gene: TRBD1; abundance: -; j_gene: TRBJ2-2; CDR3aa: CASRKPRTGMNTGELFF; CDR3nt: TGTGCCAGCAGAAAACCAAGGACAGGGATGAACACCGGGGAGCTGTTTTTT
v_gene: TRBV18; len: 14; d_gene: -; abundance: -; j_gene: TRBJ1-1; CDR3aa: CASSPSGGYTEAFF; CDR3nt: TGTGCCAGCTCACCATCGGGGGGATACACTGAAGCTTTCTTT